Detailed here is one T cell receptor (beta chain). Antigen specificity is unknown. Assay: immunoSEQ multiplex PCR; the TCRdb copy retains only in-frame clones and omits some. The data contain some 110,000 clones, about 82% of them singletons. This sample stems from a study of cytomegalovirus exposure and HLA in healthy donors. Study results and caveats: Usually a TCR sequence was rare, but some public TCRs were found in many donors.

CDR3 size: 17 residues. CDR1 SGHAT and CDR2 FQNNGV come from the germline V gene. V shed 4 bases, J shed 3 bases, and the junction held 14 bases outside the gene matches. The sample taken for sequencing was PBMCs. This chain links TRBV11-2 with TRBJ2-7; 8 nucleotides agree with TRBD1. This TCR was sampled from a man between 18 and 35 years old in good health and CMV-seronegative. The DNA for the CDR3 is TGTGCCAGCAGCTCCCGGACAGGGAGTTTCTTGGGCTACGAGCAGTACTTC. This codes for CASSSRTGSFLGYEQYF.